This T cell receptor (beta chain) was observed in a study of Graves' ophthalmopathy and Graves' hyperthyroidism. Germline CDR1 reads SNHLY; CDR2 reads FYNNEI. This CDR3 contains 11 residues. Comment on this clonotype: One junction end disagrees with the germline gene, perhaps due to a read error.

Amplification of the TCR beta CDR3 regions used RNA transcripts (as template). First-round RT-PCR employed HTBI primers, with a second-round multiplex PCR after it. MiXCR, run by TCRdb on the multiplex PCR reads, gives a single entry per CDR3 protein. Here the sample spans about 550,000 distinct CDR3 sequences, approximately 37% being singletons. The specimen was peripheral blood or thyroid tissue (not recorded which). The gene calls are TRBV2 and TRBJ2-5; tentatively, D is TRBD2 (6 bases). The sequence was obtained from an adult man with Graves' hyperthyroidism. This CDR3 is CAGTLGLTTRF. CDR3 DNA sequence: TGTGCCGGCACCCTTGGACTAACAACGCGGTTC.